The TCR beta chain described here comes from a study of response to subunit inactivated influenza vaccine. After removal of 0 bases from V and 0 bases from J, the junction contained 3 bases not matched to a gene. Germline assignment: CDR1 LGHNA and CDR2 YNFKEQ. The CDR3 runs to 16 residues. From the RT-PCR reads, TCRdb called clonotypes with MiXCR, one entry per CDR3 protein. The sample carries around 490,000 distinct CDR3 sequences, about 7.6% recorded once. The TCR was taken from a man aged 50-75 years who received an inactivated influenza vaccine. This rearrangement joins TRBV4-2 to TRBJ1-1; TRBD1 aligns across 8 bases. Specimen: PBMCs from blood, collected less than 25 months after vaccination. CDR3 sequence: CASSQESGGMNTEAFF. As DNA, the CDR3 is TGTGCCAGCAGCCAAGAGTCAGGGGGCATGAACACTGAAGCTTTCTTT.